This is a list of T cell receptor beta chains from one sample in a study of cytomegalovirus exposure and HLA in healthy donors. The table came from immunoSEQ multiplex PCR; TCRdb's copy has only in-frame clones and leaves some out. Altogether 150,000 or so clones are present, roughly four fifths being singletons, with the ten largest covering around 2.4%. The material sequenced was PBMCs. These receptors all come from a female donor in good health and CMV-seronegative. Each CDR3 is given with its conserved first and last residue. Each record gives: D gene, V gene, clone size, J gene, CDR3 protein, CDR3 DNA. A D gene is named only where the DNA matches it firmly. The listing skips clone size in some rows; elsewhere it reads once, few, many or a size class.

-,TRBV28,-,TRBJ1-4,CASSLPIRGNEKLFF,TGTGCCAGCAGTTTACCGATCAGGGGAAATGAAAAACTGTTTTTT
TRBD1,TRBV19,few,TRBJ1-2,CASSIEMGQGGYTF,TGTGCCAGTAGTATAGAGATGGGACAGGGCGGCTACACCTTC
TRBD1,TRBV19,-,TRBJ2-7,CASSFGQGGYEQYF,TGTGCCAGTAGTTTTGGACAGGGAGGATACGAGCAGTACTTC
TRBD2,TRBV9,few,TRBJ2-4,CASSEPGTSGAKNIQYF,TGTGCCAGCAGCGAGCCCGGGACTAGCGGGGCCAAAAACATTCAGTACTTC
TRBD2,TRBV7-9,few,TRBJ2-7,CASSPLAGGLYEQYF,TGTGCCAGCAGCCCACTAGCGGGAGGCCTCTACGAGCAGTACTTC
TRBD1,TRBV28,-,TRBJ2-1,CASSLRHRGRFREQFF,TGTGCCAGCAGTTTACGGCACAGGGGGCGATTCAGGGAGCAGTTCTTC
-,TRBV30,-,TRBJ2-3,CAWSGGTSSDTQYF,TGTGCCTGGAGTGGCGGCACGAGCAGCGATACGCAGTATTTT
TRBD2,TRBV2,-,TRBJ2-4,CASLPQGLLAGLPKNIQYF,TGTGCCAGCCTACCTCAGGGCCTACTAGCGGGCCTGCCCAAAAACATTCAGTACTTC
-,TRBV9,-,TRBJ2-4,CASSVAGGIQYF,TGTGCCAGCAGCGTAGCCGGGGGCATTCAGTACTTC
-,TRBV27,-,TRBJ2-3,CASSLSHGEADTQYF,TGTGCCAGCAGTTTATCGCATGGAGAGGCAGATACGCAGTATTTT